The T cell receptor (beta chain) under discussion was sequenced for a study of lymphopenia after photon versus proton radiotherapy. The germline gives CDR1 SGHNT, CDR2 YENEEA. Trimming removed 5 bases at V and 0 bases at J, with 10 bases between. The CDR3 covers 15 residues. Here immunoSEQ multiplex PCR was the method, and the copy in TCRdb shows in-frame clones only, minus some. This table holds around 27,000 clones, 90% found once. The J gene is TRBJ2-2, the V gene TRBV11-3, with unresolved D. Specimen: peripheral blood, collected from a patient treated with photon-based radiotherapy. The sequence was obtained from a woman aged 45-65 years with cholangiocarcinoma. The CDR3 DNA sequence: TGTGCCAGCAGCCTCGACTCGACGAACACCGGGGAGCTGTTTTTT. Its translation: CASSLDSTNTGELFF.